The following is a TCR beta chain sequence with its context. For TCRbeta, the library was prepared with unique molecular identifiers. One entry per CDR3 protein, called by TCRdb with MiXCR from the PCR reads. The data hold some 450,000 distinct CDR3 sequences, with about 40% observed a single time. The sample originates from a study of T-cell reconstitution after alpha-beta-depleted transplantation in children. This CDR3 contains 14 residues. Germline V gene lookup returns CDR1 DFQATT and CDR2 SNEGSKA (reference sequence). With V trimmed by 3 bases and J by 2 bases, 6 bases remained unmatched. The chain uses TRBV20-1 and TRBJ2-7; 8 positions match TRBD1. The receptor's source is a girl aged 2-9 years with aplastic anemia, due to receive a stem cell transplant. The material sequenced was PBMCs, taken before TCRalphabeta/CD19-depleted stem cell transplant. The CDR3 is CSASQGASPYEQYF. The CDR3 coding sequence is TGCAGTGCTAGTCAGGGGGCTAGTCCCTACGAGCAGTACTTC.